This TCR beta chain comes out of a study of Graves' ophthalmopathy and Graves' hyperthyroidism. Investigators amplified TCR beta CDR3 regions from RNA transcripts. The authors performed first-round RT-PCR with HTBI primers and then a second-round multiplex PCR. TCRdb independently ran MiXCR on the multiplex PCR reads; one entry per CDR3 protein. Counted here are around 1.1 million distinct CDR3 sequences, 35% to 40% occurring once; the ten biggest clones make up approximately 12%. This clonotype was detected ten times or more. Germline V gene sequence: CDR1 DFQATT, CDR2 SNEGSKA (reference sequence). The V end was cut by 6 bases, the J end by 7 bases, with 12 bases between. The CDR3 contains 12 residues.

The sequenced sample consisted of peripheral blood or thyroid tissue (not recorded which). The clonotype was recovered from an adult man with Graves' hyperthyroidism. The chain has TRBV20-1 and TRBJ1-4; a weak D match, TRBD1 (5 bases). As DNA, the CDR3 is TGCAGTGCCCGGCAGGGCATTGAAAAACTGTTTTTT. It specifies CSARQGIEKLFF.